These T cell receptor beta chains were read from a single sample in a study of T cell repertoires in cytomegalovirus infection. TCRdb itself ran the reads through MiXCR, one entry per CDR3 protein. The profile shows about 770,000 distinct CDR3 sequences, 25% to 35% of them singletons. These TCRs are of unknown antigen specificity. The sequencing used cultured CD8+ T cells from PBMCs, collected from culture after CMV antigen stimulation. Source of these receptors: a human donor in good health (CMV status not recorded). Some clones in this sample may be carry-over from other donors' samples. Both conserved end residues are part of each CDR3. D genes are given only for firm matches. Clone size is stated in some rows and not others, as once, few, many or a class when expanded.

TRBV29-1	TRBJ1-2	-	-	TGCAGCGTCTATCACGAGAAGGTCTATGGCTACACCTTC	CSVYHEKVYGYTF
TRBV6-5	TRBJ2-5	-	TRBD2	TGTGCCAGCAGTTACCCCGGGGGGGGCCCTCAAGAGACCCAGTACTTC	CASSYPGGGPQETQYF
TRBV14	TRBJ1-1	-	-	TGTGCCAGCAGCCAAGAAGCCAATAGGAACACTGAAGCTTTCTTT	CASSQEANRNTEAFF
TRBV5-1	TRBJ2-3	few	-	TGCGCCAGCAGCTTGTGGGGAACAGATCCCGACACAGATACGCAGTATTTT	CASSLWGTDPDTDTQYF
TRBV7-6	TRBJ1-5	few	TRBD1	TGTGCCAGCAGCTTACCAGGGGGCGAGGAGCCCCAGCATTTT	CASSLPGGEEPQHF
TRBV6-2/TRBV6-3	TRBJ1-1	few	-	TGTGCCAGCAGTAGGTTTACAGCCAACACTGAAGCTTTCTTT	CASSRFTANTEAFF
TRBV7-2	TRBJ1-5	many	-	TGTGCCAGCAGCTTAGGGGGCAGGGTTGGTCAGCCCCAGCATTTT	CASSLGGRVGQPQHF
TRBV7-6	TRBJ1-2	-	TRBD1	TGTGCCAGCAGCTTAGGAAGGACAGGGATAAACTATGGCTACACCTTC	CASSLGRTGINYGYTF
TRBV3-1	TRBJ1-2	many	-	TGTGCCAGCAGCCAAGGACATGGCTACACCTTC	CASSQGHGYTF
TRBV4-3	TRBJ1-2	-	-	TGCGCCAGCAGCCAGACGACAGGAGGAAACTATGGCTACACCTTC	CASSQTTGGNYGYTF
TRBV27	TRBJ2-2	few	TRBD1	TGTGCCAGCAGTAAGTTCTGGGACAGGGGGAGGCCAACGAACACCGGGGAGCTGTTTTTT	CASSKFWDRGRPTNTGELFF
TRBV7-6	TRBJ2-1	-	TRBD2	TGTGCCAGCAGCTTACTAGCGGGGGACAATGAGCAGTTCTTC	CASSLLAGDNEQFF
TRBV12-3/TRBV12-4	TRBJ2-2	few	-	TGTGCCAGCGGCGGGGAGCTGTTTTTT	CASGGELFF
TRBV27	TRBJ1-5	few	-	TGTGCCAGTTCTGCGGTTTATCCCTTACTGTGGCCCCAGCATTTT	CASSAVYPLLWPQHF
TRBV12-5	TRBJ2-1	-	-	TGTGCTAGTGGTTGGGGGTGGACGGCGGATGAGCAGTTCTTC	CASGWGWTADEQFF
TRBV10-3	TRBJ1-2	-	-	TGTGCCACGCGAGATTATTATGGCTACACCTTC	CATRDYYGYTF
TRBV4-2	TRBJ1-2	-	TRBD1	TGTGCCAGCAGCGGAAGCACCGGGACAGGGGGCTTTGGCTACACCTTC	CASSGSTGTGGFGYTF
TRBV6-1	TRBJ2-3	-	TRBD2	TGTGCCAGCAGTTACACGGGGGGACTCACAGATACGCAGTATTTT	CASSYTGGLTDTQYF
TRBV4-2	TRBJ2-3	-	-	TGTGCCAGCAGCCAAGTGCCGGTCGGGGCGGCGGGAGATACGCAGTATTTT	CASSQVPVGAAGDTQYF
TRBV6-5	TRBJ2-3	-	-	TGTGCCAGCAGTTATGACATCAGCACAGATACGCAGTATTTT	CASSYDISTDTQYF
TRBV10-2	TRBJ1-1	few	-	TGCGCCAGCAGTGAAACGGGGGCTGCATCTGAAGCTTTCTTT	CASSETGAASEAFF
TRBV6-1	TRBJ1-2	few	TRBD1	TGTGCCAGCAGTCAGCCGGGACAGGGGCTCTATGGCTACACCTTC	CASSQPGQGLYGYTF
TRBV7-2	TRBJ2-7	-	TRBD1	TGTGCCAGCAAACCGACAGGGGGCGAGTACGAGCAGTACTTC	CASKPTGGEYEQYF
TRBV7-9	TRBJ2-1	few	TRBD1	TGTGCCAGCAGACCTACGACAGGGGAGCAGTTCTTC	CASRPTTGEQFF
TRBV7-6	TRBJ1-3	few	-	TGTGCCAGCAGCTTAGACTGGGCAGGGGCTGGAAACACCATATATTTT	CASSLDWAGAGNTIYF
TRBV7-2	TRBJ1-6	few	TRBD1	TGTGCCAGCAGTCCTACAGGGGGGGGAAATTCACCCCTCCACTTT	CASSPTGGGNSPLHF
TRBV19	TRBJ2-2	-	-	TGTGCCAGTAGGGAACAGGACATATCCCCCGGGGAGCTGTTTTTT	CASREQDISPGELFF
TRBV28	TRBJ2-1	few	-	TGTGCCAGCAGTTTAGCGGGGAACGCCAATGAGCAGTTCTTC	CASSLAGNANEQFF
TRBV5-5	TRBJ2-1	-	-	TGTGCCAGCAGCTTGGCCAGCTTGGTGGCAGGGCAAGGGAATGAGCAGTTCTTC	CASSLASLVAGQGNEQFF
TRBV24-1	TRBJ2-2	-	-	TGTGCCACCAGTGATAAAAAACGGGACACCGGGGAGCTGTTTTTT	CATSDKKRDTGELFF
TRBV29-1	TRBJ2-5	-	-	TGCAGCGCGGCAGTAGGGGAGACCCAGTACTTC	CSAAVGETQYF
TRBV4-1	TRBJ2-1	few	TRBD2	TGCGCCAGCAGCCAGAGTAAAGCGGGGGGAGACAATGAGCAGTTCTTC	CASSQSKAGGDNEQFF
TRBV2	TRBJ1-1	-	-	TGTGCCAGCAGTGAGAGTACGACTGAAGCTTTCTTT	CASSESTTEAFF
TRBV7-6	TRBJ1-1	-	TRBD1	TGTGCCAGCAGCACAGGGGGTTCTGAAGCTTTCTTT	CASSTGGSEAFF
TRBV25-1	TRBJ1-5	-	-	TGTGCCAGCAGTCCCGGGGCAGGGGTTCAGCCCCAGCATTTT	CASSPGAGVQPQHF
TRBV6-1	TRBJ1-5	many	-	TGTGCCAGCAGTGAAGGGATTGAGAGTCAGCCCCAGCATTTT	CASSEGIESQPQHF
TRBV6-5	TRBJ1-1	-	-	TGTGCCAACAGTTACGGGATCGAAGCTTTCTTT	CANSYGIEAFF
TRBV7-6	TRBJ2-5	many	TRBD2	TGTGCCAGCAGCTTTGGCGGGGGGATTCAAGAGACCCAGTACTTC	CASSFGGGIQETQYF
TRBV5-1	TRBJ1-1	-	-	TGCGCCAGCAGCTACCGACAGCTCCAATGGGACACTGAAGCTTTCTTT	CASSYRQLQWDTEAFF
TRBV20-1	TRBJ1-2	-	-	TGCAGTGCTAGAGTCTCAGGAAGGGACTATGGCTACACCTTC	CSARVSGRDYGYTF
TRBV2	TRBJ1-1	-	-	TGTGCCAGCAAAGACCACCCGGGCAACACTGAAGCTTTCTTT	CASKDHPGNTEAFF
TRBV5-1	TRBJ2-1	-	TRBD2	TGCGCCAGCAGCTCCTCTGAGACTAGCGGGGGATACAATGAGCAGTTCTTC	CASSSSETSGGYNEQFF
TRBV2	TRBJ2-6	-	-	TGTGCCAGCAGGGCTGCACGCTCTGGGGCCAACGTCCTGACTTTC	CASRAARSGANVLTF
TRBV7-9	TRBJ2-5	-	TRBD1	TGTGCCAGCAGCTTATCGGCAGGGGGCCGTGAGACCCAGTACTTC	CASSLSAGGRETQYF
TRBV10-3	TRBJ1-4	-	TRBD1	TGTGCCATCAGTGTGCGACAGGGACCTGAAAAACTGTTTTTT	CAISVRQGPEKLFF
TRBV12-5	TRBJ1-5	-	-	TGTGCTAGTGGTTTGGGGCTCCGGGAGACAAATCAGCCCCAGCATTTT	CASGLGLRETNQPQHF
TRBV12-3/TRBV12-4	TRBJ2-2	-	-	TGTGCCAGCAGTAGTACCGGGACCCTCTACGGCACCGGGGAGCTGTTTTTT	CASSSTGTLYGTGELFF
TRBV7-8	TRBJ2-6	many	TRBD1	TGTGCCAGCAGCCCCGACAGGGCCGGGGCCAACGTCCTGACTTTC	CASSPDRAGANVLTF
TRBV11-1	TRBJ1-5	-	-	TGTGCCAGCAGGGAGTGGTCGTATAGCAATCAGCCCCAGCATTTT	CASREWSYSNQPQHF
TRBV6-2/TRBV6-3	TRBJ1-2	-	-	TGTGCCAGCAGACCACGGGCGACACGCTACTATGGCTACACCTTC	CASRPRATRYYGYTF
TRBV7-8	TRBJ2-5	many	-	TGTGCCAGCAGCTACCGACTATTCGGCGAGACCCAGTACTTC	CASSYRLFGETQYF
TRBV6-2/TRBV6-3	TRBJ1-6	few	-	TGTGCCAGCAATCTACCAGGGAGTAGTTCACCCCTCCACTTT	CASNLPGSSSPLHF
TRBV7-6	TRBJ1-6	few	-	TGTGCCAGCAGCTTAGTTGACGGTAATTCACCCCTCCACTTT	CASSLVDGNSPLHF